A selection of T cell receptor beta chains follows, all from one sample in a study of post-analysis software for immune sequencing data. TCRdb reanalysed the PCR reads using MiXCR and keeps one entry per CDR3 protein. The data show approximately 630,000 distinct CDR3 sequences, about 60% seen once. Sequencing was carried out using blood. These receptors all come from a girl aged 2 to 9 with multiple sclerosis. The CDR3 runs from the conserved cysteine through the conserved F or W. A D gene is named only where the DNA matches it firmly. The listing skips clone size in some rows; elsewhere it reads once, few, many or a size class.

clone_size d_call j_call v_call cdr3_nt cdr3_aa
NA NA TRBJ2-6 TRBV29-1 TGCAGCGTTGAAGGCGGGACTGGGGCCAACGTCCTGACTTTC CSVEGGTGANVLTF
few NA TRBJ1-2 TRBV12-3/TRBV12-4 TGTGCCAGCAGTCTGCGACCCAATGGCTACACCTTC CASSLRPNGYTF
NA NA TRBJ2-5 TRBV24-1 TGTGCCACCAGTGAAAGTGGGGGCCCTCAAGAGACCCAGTACTTC CATSESGGPQETQYF
few NA TRBJ2-6 TRBV6-1 TGTGCCAGCAGTGAATATGGGGAACGGAGCTCTGGGGCCAACGTCCTGACTTTC CASSEYGERSSGANVLTF
NA TRBD2 TRBJ2-1 TRBV3-1 TGTGCCAGCAAACTAGCGGGAGCCCGGAATGAGCAGTTCTTC CASKLAGARNEQFF
NA NA TRBJ2-1 TRBV20-1 TGCAGTGCTGGCCGCCCTAACAATGAGCAGTTCTTC CSAGRPNNEQFF
NA NA TRBJ1-1 TRBV20-1 TGCAGTGCTAGAGATTCCGACAGGTTTGAAGCTTTCTTT CSARDSDRFEAFF
NA NA TRBJ2-5 TRBV7-6 TGTGCCAGCAGCTCCTTCGTGGGGGGAAAACCTTATCAAGAGACCCAGTACTTC CASSSFVGGKPYQETQYF
NA TRBD2 TRBJ2-7 TRBV3-1 TGTGCCAGCAGCCAAGGGGTTGAAGCGGGAGGGCCACCCTACGAGCAGTACTTC CASSQGVEAGGPPYEQYF
NA TRBD1 TRBJ1-2 TRBV6-5 TGTGCCAGCAGTCCCGAACAGGGGGCTAACTATGGCTACACCTTC CASSPEQGANYGYTF
NA TRBD2 TRBJ2-1 TRBV7-2 TGTGCCAGCAGCCATCAAGCGGGACCCCCCTACAATGAGCAGTTCTTC CASSHQAGPPYNEQFF
NA TRBD2 TRBJ2-1 TRBV4-1 TGCGCCAGCAGCCAAGATACGACTAGCGGGAGTAATGAGCAGTTCTTC CASSQDTTSGSNEQFF